The rows below give T cell receptor beta chains drawn from one sample of a study of cytotoxic CD8 clonotypes in ibrutinib-treated CLL. Only in-frame clones appear in the TCRdb table, and some are missing; sequencing was by immunoSEQ multiplex PCR. In the table there are around 160,000 clones, 70% to 90% of which are singletons. The sequencing used PBMCs, collected at disease progression, from a patient treated with ibrutinib. Receptor source: a human donor with chronic lymphocytic leukemia. CDR3s include the opening cysteine and the closing phenylalanine or tryptophan. D genes are given only for firm matches. A row's size may be missing; if present it is once, few, many or a size class.

j_call clone_size v_call d_call cdr3_aa cdr3_nt
TRBJ1-3 few TRBV5-6 NA CASSLLAVSGNTIYF TGTGCCAGCAGCCTCCTCGCGGTCTCTGGAAACACCATATATTTT
TRBJ2-5 NA TRBV7-7 NA CASSLALSTIQETQYF TGTGCCAGCAGCTTAGCGCTAAGTACTATCCAAGAGACCCAGTACTTC
TRBJ2-1 NA TRBV7-9 TRBD2 CASSLSSGRAEQFF TGTGCCAGCAGCTTGTCTAGCGGGAGGGCTGAGCAGTTCTTC
TRBJ2-7 NA TRBV18 TRBD1 CASSQPGQGFYEQYF TGTGCCAGCTCACAACCTGGACAGGGGTTCTACGAGCAGTACTTC
TRBJ1-1 once TRBV6-5 NA CASRTTGTEDF TGTGCCAGCAGGACGACAGGAACTGAAGACTTT
TRBJ2-3 NA TRBV19 NA CASSARQEFTDTQYF TGTGCCAGCTCCGCTCGGCAGGAATTCACAGATACGCAGTATTTT
TRBJ2-7 NA TRBV4-3 TRBD2 CASSQTRAGTRQYF TGCGCCAGCAGCCAAACGAGGGCAGGGACTAGGCAGTACTTC
TRBJ2-2 NA TRBV18 TRBD2 CASSLRGLAGGNTGELFF TGTGCCAGCTCACTACGAGGACTAGCGGGGGGGAACACCGGGGAGCTGTTTTTT
TRBJ1-2 NA TRBV18 NA CASSRDESYGYTF TGTGCCAGCTCACGGGATGAAAGCTATGGCTACACCTTC
TRBJ2-5 NA TRBV12-5 NA CASGANIKEETQYF TGTGCTAGTGGTGCCAACATAAAGGAAGAGACCCAGTACTTC
TRBJ2-7 few TRBV7-2 TRBD2 CASSLLAGAGYEQYF TGTGCCAGCAGCTTACTAGCGGGAGCGGGCTACGAGCAGTACTTC
TRBJ1-5 few TRBV28 NA CASRTDSLRGPQHF TGTGCCAGCAGAACGGACTCACTTCGAGGGCCCCAGCATTTT
TRBJ1-1 NA TRBV11-2 NA CASSVRGGMNTEAFF TGTGCCAGCAGCGTCCGGGGCGGTATGAACACTGAAGCTTTCTTT
TRBJ2-7 NA TRBV6-1 NA CASRATSEQYF TGTGCCAGCAGGGCAACAAGTGAGCAGTACTTC